The 9 T cell receptor beta chains in this list originate from one sample, sequenced in a study. Treg sorting used a CD4+CD25+CD127-/low gate. In TCRdb, the 5' RACE reads were re-called with MiXCR into one record per CDR3 protein. The sample carries 35,000 to 45,000 distinct CDR3 sequences, roughly a fifth recorded once. Sequencing input: Tregs sorted from a lymph node. The receptors derive from a female donor with breast cancer.

The J gene is TRBJ2-3, the V gene TRBV5-1, with TRBD2 identical over 10 bases. This CDR3 comprises 14 residues. The junction had 4 bases not matched to a gene; V was cut back by 5 bases and J by 4 bases. Germline CDR1 is SGHRS and CDR2 is YFSETQ. DNA for the CDR3: TGCGCCAGCAGGAGCGGGGGGGCTTCAGATACGCAGTATTTT. Its protein product is CASRSGGASDTQYF.

This clonotype occurred many times. The chain employs TRBV12-3 or TRBV12-4 and TRBJ2-2; maybe TRBD1 (6 bases). V lost 0 bases and J lost 3, with 11 bases in between. There are 16 residues in the CDR3. The CDR3: CASSLAGTYHTGELFF. The CDR3 DNA reads as TGTGCCAGCAGTTTAGCTGGGACATATCACACCGGGGAGCTGTTTTTT.

The chain carries TRBV18 and TRBJ2-1; 9 bases align to TRBD2. V lost 3 bases and J lost 5; bases outside the gene matches: 2. The CDR3 is 14 residues long. Germline CDR1 reads KGHSH; CDR2 reads LQKENI. DNA of the CDR3: TGTGCCAGCTCACCCAGACTAGCGGACAATGAGCAGTTCTTC. Translating it yields CASSPRLADNEQFF. Using reference TRBV18 and TRBJ2-1 for the parts outside the CDR3, the full variable domain is NAGVMQNPRHLVRRRGQEARLRCSPMKGHSHVYWYRQLPEEGLKFMVYLQKENIIDESGMPKERFSAEFPKEGPSILRIQQVVRGDSAAYFCASSPRLADNEQFFGPGTRLTVL.

V is TRBV10-3 and J is TRBJ2-3, with no clear D. The CDR3 spans 14 residues. Germline loops: CDR1 ENHRY, CDR2 SYGVKD. With 6 bases removed from V and 14 bases from J, the gap between germline ends came to 24 bases. DNA of the CDR3: TGTGCCATCAGGGAAAGGCCGGCCACAGATACGTTGTATTTT. Protein product: CAIRERPATDTLYF.

This clonotype was counted many times. V is TRBV4-1 and J is TRBJ2-7, with 8 bases aligning to TRBD2. Trimming cost V 3 bases and J 6 bases; bases outside gene matches: 7. The CDR3 is made up of 14 amino acids. The germline V gene has CDR1 MGHRA and CDR2 YSYEKL. CDR3 protein: CASSHSGGVAEQYF. The CDR3 nucleotides read TGCGCCAGCAGCCACTCGGGAGGGGTCGCCGAGCAGTACTTC.

The chain employs TRBV24-1 and TRBJ1-5; D remains ambiguous. CDR1 is KGHDR, CDR2 SFDVKD, per germline. This CDR3 has 14 amino acids. The germline V and J ends were trimmed by 5 bases and 0 bases, with 7 bases remaining between them. The CDR3 loop is CATSGTDSNQPQHF. DNA for the CDR3: TGTGCCACCAGTGGTACAGATAGCAATCAGCCCCAGCATTTT.

The chain uses TRBV3-1 and TRBJ1-4, with D unresolved. The CDR3 loop spans 15 amino acids. Germline V gene data show CDR1 as LGHDT and CDR2 as YNNKEL (reference sequence). Trimming removed 0 bases at V and 4 bases at J, with 9 bases between. The DNA of the CDR3 is TGTGCCAGCAGCCAAGATCAGGCCGTTAATGAAAAACTGTTTTTT. Residues: CASSQDQAVNEKLFF.

Many counts were recorded for this clonotype. The chain carries TRBV4-2 and TRBJ2-5, with D uncertain. Germline V gene lookup returns CDR1 LGHNA and CDR2 YNFKEQ. This CDR3 spans 15 amino acids. With 4 bases removed from V and 2 bases from J, the gap between germline ends came to 14 bases. The CDR3 DNA sequence: TGTGCCAGCAGCCCGGTCGTCGGTACACAAGAGACCCAGTACTTC. Translation gives CASSPVVGTQETQYF.

This clonotype was observed a handful of times. This chain links TRBV20-1 with TRBJ2-1; the match to TRBD2 covers 12 bases. CDR1 DFQATT and CDR2 SNEGSKA come from the germline V gene (reference sequence). Losses at the gene ends were 0 bases for V and 5 bases for J; bases not matched to a gene: 5. The CDR3 has 16 residues. CDR3 in DNA: TGCAGTGCTAGAGAGGGACTAGCGGGTCAGAACAATGAGCAGTTCTTC. It yields the protein CSAREGLAGQNNEQFF.